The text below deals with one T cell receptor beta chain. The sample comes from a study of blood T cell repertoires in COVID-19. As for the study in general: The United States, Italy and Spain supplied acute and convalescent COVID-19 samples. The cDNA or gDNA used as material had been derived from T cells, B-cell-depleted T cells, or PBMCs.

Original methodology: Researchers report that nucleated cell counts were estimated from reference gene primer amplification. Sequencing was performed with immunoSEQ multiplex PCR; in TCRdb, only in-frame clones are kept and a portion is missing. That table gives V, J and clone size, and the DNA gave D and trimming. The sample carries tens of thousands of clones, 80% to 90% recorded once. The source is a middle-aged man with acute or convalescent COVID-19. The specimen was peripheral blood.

CDR3 nucleotides: TGTGCCAGCAGCTTATTTAGCGGATTGAACACCGGGGAGCTGTTTTTT. Protein sequence: CASSLFSGLNTGELFF. The rearrangement joins TRBV7-2 to TRBJ2-2, with TRBD2 as a possible D gene (6 bases). Germline values: CDR1 SGHTA, CDR2 FQGNSA. The V and J ends lost 2 bases and 1 base respectively, with 11 bases between them. The CDR3 contains 16 residues.